This T cell receptor beta chain was sequenced in a study of blood T cell repertoires in COVID-19. Whole-study context: T cells, B-cell-depleted T cells, or PBMCs supplied cDNA or gDNA.

As processed by the authors: The authors estimated nucleated cell counts from reference gene primer amplification. Assay: immunoSEQ multiplex PCR; the TCRdb copy retains only in-frame clones and omits some. Clonal size and the V and J genes are those of that table, whereas D and trimming came from the DNA. This table has roughly 300,000 clones, more than 80% appearing once. CDR3 size: 15 residues. V was clipped by 8 bases and J by 11 bases, with 25 bases between them. The germline V gene has CDR1 MDHEN and CDR2 SYDVKM. J is TRBJ1-5 and V is TRBV28; D remains unclear. Sequenced input: peripheral blood. The receptor was derived from a woman in her thirties with COVID-19, enrolled during active disease. The CDR3 loop is CASGREGPLGRAQHF. The CDR3 nucleotides read TGTGCCAGCGGGAGGGAGGGCCCCTTAGGGAGGGCCCAGCATTTT. Using reference TRBV28 and TRBJ1-5 for the parts outside the CDR3, the full variable domain is DVKVTQSSRYLVKRTGEKVFLECVQDMDHENMFWYRQDPGLGLRLIYFSYDVKMKEKGDIPEGYSVSREKKERFSLILESASTNQTSMYLCASGREGPLGRAQHFGDGTRLSIL.